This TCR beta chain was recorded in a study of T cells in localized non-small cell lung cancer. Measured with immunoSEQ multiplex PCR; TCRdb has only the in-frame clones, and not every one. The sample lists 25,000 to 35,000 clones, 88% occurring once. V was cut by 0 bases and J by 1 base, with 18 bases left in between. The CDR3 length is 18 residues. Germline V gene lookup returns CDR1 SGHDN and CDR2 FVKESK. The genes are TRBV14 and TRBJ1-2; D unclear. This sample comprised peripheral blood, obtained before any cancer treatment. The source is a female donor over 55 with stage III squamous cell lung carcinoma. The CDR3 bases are TGTGCCAGCAGCCAAGATCGTTTGGAAATCCGGAGTAACTATGGCTACACCTTC. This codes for CASSQDRLEIRSNYGYTF.